This TCR beta chain was captured by sequencing in a study of T cells after yellow fever vaccination. Overall study findings and caveats: From the bulk population, abundant clonotypes could contaminate and appear within FACS-sorted repertoires. Clonotypes appearing in both CD4 and CD8 compartments existed, and their share was small. Reappearance after the booster was observed for most primary-vaccination clones (96% CD4, just over 85% CD8).

TCRdb re-called the 5' RACE reads through MiXCR, storing one row per CDR3 protein. The sample has under 500,000 distinct CDR3 sequences, approximately 19% seen once. The germline gives CDR1 SQVTM, CDR2 ANQGSEA. After removal of 6 bases from V and 2 bases from J, the junction contained 10 bases not matched to a gene. The CDR3 runs 14 residues. Details on this clonotype: Its antigen is not identified.

This TCR was sampled from a man aged 18 to 30 who received the YFV17D yellow fever vaccine. The starting material was PBMCs, obtained before the yellow fever booster vaccination. The V call is TRBV29-1, the J call TRBJ2-7; TRBD2 matches 7 bases. The CDR3 DNA is TGCAGCGTCGTCGCGCGGGGGTCCCCCTACGAGCAGTACTTC. As protein: CSVVARGSPYEQYF.